This T cell receptor beta chain stems from a study of blood T cell repertoires in COVID-19. Study overall: Spain, Italy and the United States supplied samples that represented acute and convalescent COVID-19.

The CDR3 sequence is 16 residues long. Germline V gene sequence: CDR1 SGHDT, CDR2 YYEEEE. Trimming removed 3 bases at V and 5 bases at J, with 15 bases between. Original methodology: For nucleated cells, counts were estimated from reference gene primer amplification. Clones were read by immunoSEQ multiplex PCR, and TCRdb kept only the in-frame ones, dropping some. The D gene and trimming were derived from the DNA, and the V and J assignments and clone size from that table. This sample has about 180,000 clones; roughly 85% occur once, and the top ten carry under 9.5%. This clone was recorded only once.

Sequenced sample: peripheral blood. This TCR was sampled from a man over 45 with active or convalescent COVID-19. The gene calls are TRBV5-6 and TRBJ1-6, with D possibly being TRBD1 (6 bases). This chain's CDR3 is CASSSIGQPDNSPLHF. CDR3 nucleotide sequence: TGTGCCAGCAGCTCCATCGGACAGCCTGATAATTCACCCCTCCACTTT.